The rows below give T cell receptor beta chains drawn from one sample of a study of blood T cell repertoires in COVID-19. The repertoire was sequenced with immunoSEQ multiplex PCR; TCRdb's copy has only in-frame clones and lacks some. The table has hundreds of thousands of clones, approximately 88% seen once; the top ten hold under 5%. Sequencing input: peripheral blood. The source is a woman aged 50 to 65 with active or convalescent COVID-19. Both conserved end residues are part of each CDR3. The size of a clone is reported for some rows only, either as once, few or many, or as a class for expanded clones.

size	V	J	CDR3
NA	TRBV4-3	TRBJ2-7	CASSQDASGYEQYF
NA	TRBV14	TRBJ2-7	CASSPYLGQGSEQYF
NA	TRBV9	TRBJ1-4	CASSVQGKDEKLFF
NA	TRBV12-3/TRBV12-4	TRBJ2-1	CASSPSLYNEQFF
once	TRBV4-2	TRBJ1-2	CASSQGTGPSGYTF
NA	TRBV5-1	TRBJ1-6	CASKGTGNSPLHF
once	TRBV3-1/TRBV3-2	TRBJ1-2	CASSPDSNYGYTF
NA	TRBV5-4	TRBJ2-7	CASSLAGTQAYEQYF
NA	TRBV9	TRBJ1-2	CASSVGIGVNYGYTF
NA	TRBV5-1	TRBJ1-1	CASSLSARTGGREAFF
NA	TRBV19	TRBJ2-3	CASSVRLATDTQYF
NA	TRBV19	TRBJ2-1	CASSIAGLAGGYEQFF
NA	TRBV28	TRBJ2-1	CAHQASGSYNEQFF
NA	TRBV7-2	TRBJ2-7	CASSLGGGQGEWQYF
NA	TRBV4-3	TRBJ2-7	CASSPGSAGDYEQYF
NA	TRBV2	TRBJ2-1	CASSATGGYNEQFF
NA	TRBV7-2	TRBJ1-6	CASSLRGGENSPLHF
NA	TRBV4-2	TRBJ1-2	CASSQGKGGGGYGYTF
NA	TRBV7-2	TRBJ2-1	CASSLNSGGFGNEQFF
NA	TRBV4-2	TRBJ1-3	CASSQDWQGLNTIYF
once	TRBV28	TRBJ2-7	CASSFGTGTYEQYF
NA	TRBV9	TRBJ1-2	CASSDPGTNHYGYTF
NA	TRBV12-3/TRBV12-4	TRBJ2-1	CASSPGGYNEQFF
NA	TRBV5-6	TRBJ2-5	CASSLAHRGNQETQYF
NA	TRBV29-1	TRBJ1-1	CSTTTDRNTEAFF
NA	TRBV5-4	TRBJ2-5	CASSLESGENQYF
NA	TRBV5-1	TRBJ1-5	CASSLGGTGTHQPQHF
NA	TRBV5-1	TRBJ2-3	CASSLGLVAGTSTDTQYF
NA	TRBV4-3	TRBJ2-3	CASSQEGAVRNTQYF
NA	TRBV14	TRBJ2-7	CASSHTPGYYEQYF
NA	TRBV6-2/TRBV6-3	TRBJ2-5	CASSKNGQGAVETQYF
NA	TRBV4-3	TRBJ2-1	CASSQGGGQGFNEQFF
NA	TRBV2	TRBJ2-7	CASSLRGTYEQYF